This T cell receptor beta chain appears in the sequencing data of a study of T cell responses to AZD1222 COVID-19 vaccine. Study-wide results and caveats: Sampled repertoires all dated from after the peak T cell response. Clonal diversity may have been underestimated in mostly white British donors. Baseline serostatus was positive in only a handful of AZD1222 recipients. Unmutated regions of variants are reportedly targeted by nearly half of spike-specific TCRs.

Data came from immunoSEQ multiplex PCR; TCRdb stores just in-frame clones and leaves some out. The sample consists of 130,000 to 150,000 clones, about 91% of them appearing once. About this clone itself: Its antigen remains unknown.

The receptor's source is an adult in good health. This sample comprised peripheral blood, obtained on day 0 of AZD1222 vaccination.

CDR3 sequence (DNA): TGCGCCAGCAGCTTGGACGGCGTCGGCAATCAGCCCCAGCATTTT. Encoded protein: CASSLDGVGNQPQHF. The chain has TRBV5-1 and TRBJ1-5; D uncertain. The CDR3 has 15 residues. V lost 0 bases and J 2 bases, leaving 9 bases between the germline ends. In germline, CDR1 is SGHRS, CDR2 YFSETQ. Using reference TRBV5-1 and TRBJ1-5 for the parts outside the CDR3, the full variable domain is KAGVTQTPRYLIKTRGQQVTLSCSPISGHRSVSWYQQTPGQGLQFLFEYFSETQRNKGNFPGRFSGRQFSNSRSEMNVSTLELGDSALYLCASSLDGVGNQPQHFGDGTRLSIL.